In its sample, the clone carrying this T cell receptor (beta chain) was seen once. J gave up 4 bases and V 3 bases, and 14 bases lay outside the gene matches. Per the germline V gene, CDR1 is MGHRA and CDR2 is YSYEKL. There are 19 residues in the CDR3. Symptom resolution, clearance, or two negative PCRs marked donors in Cohort 3 as recovered. The sample originates from a study of blood T cell repertoires in COVID-19. Across the study: Samples representing acute and convalescent COVID-19 were sourced from the United States, Italy and Spain.

Authors' processing steps: Quantification of nucleated cells was approximated via reference gene primer amplification. Here immunoSEQ multiplex PCR was the method, and the copy in TCRdb shows in-frame clones only, minus some. V, J and clone size are those of that table, while D and trimming were read from the DNA. The table lists around 200,000 clones, 88% of them singletons. The rearrangement joins TRBV4-1 to TRBJ2-2; TRBD2 matches 10 bases. The specimen was PBMCs or T cells enriched from blood (not recorded which). This sequence originates from a woman aged 30 to 39 who had recovered from COVID-19. The CDR3 loop reads CASSHPPQTSGIFTGELFF. The DNA of the CDR3 is TGCGCCAGCAGCCACCCGCCCCAAACTAGCGGGATATTCACCGGGGAGCTGTTTTTT.